Listed here are 19 T cell receptor beta chains from one sample, sequenced in a study of immune evolution from preneoplasia to lung adenocarcinoma. TCRdb's table, derived via immunoSEQ multiplex PCR, lists solely in-frame clones and lacks some. The data contain about 26,000 clones, approximately 74% of them seen just once; the ten biggest clones take up about 6%. The sample comprised FFPE invasive lung adenocarcinoma tissue. The receptors were gathered from a person aged 55 to 70 with invasive lung adenocarcinoma. Some clones in this sample may be carry-over from other donors' samples.

The CDR3 nucleotides are TGTGCCAGCAGCTTGGGACAGGGGAGCCGCGTAGAGCAGTACTTC. Protein product: CASSLGQGSRVEQYF. The chain recombines TRBV11-2 with TRBJ2-7; 10 bases match TRBD1. The CDR3 sequence is 15 residues long. V gave up 3 bases and J gave up 7 bases; unmatched junction bases: 9. Germline CDR1 is SGHAT and CDR2 is FQNNGV.

This chain links TRBV29-1 with TRBJ1-4; D possibly corresponds to TRBD1 (6 bases). V lost 4 bases to trimming and J lost 5 bases, with 11 bases between them. There are 13 residues in the CDR3. Germline CDR1 is SQVTM and CDR2 is ANQGSEA. DNA of the CDR3: TGCAGCGTTGTGGACAGAAGAAATGAAAAACTGTTTTTT. It codes for CSVVDRRNEKLFF. Full variable domain (outside the CDR3, taken from reference TRBV29-1 and TRBJ1-4): SAVISQKPSRDICQRGTSLTIQCQVDSQVTMMFWYRQQPGQSLTLIATANQGSEATYESGFVIDKFPISRPNLTFSTLTVSNMSPEDSSIYLCSVVDRRNEKLFFGSGTQLSVL.

V usage is TRBV5-5 and J usage is TRBJ1-2; possible D gene TRBD1, 6 bases. This CDR3 spans 14 amino acids. Germline assignment: CDR1 SGHKS and CDR2 YYEKEE (reference sequence). The ends were cut back, 2 bases at V and 3 bases at J, with 11 bases in the middle. The CDR3 is CASSFSAGDYGYTF. In nucleotides, the CDR3 is TGTGCCAGCAGCTTCTCGGCAGGGGACTATGGCTACACCTTC.

This chain connects TRBV20-1 to TRBJ1-1, with no clear D. V shed 2 bases and J shed 1 base, with 2 bases lying between them. CDR1 DFQATT and CDR2 SNEGSKA come from the germline V gene (reference sequence). There are 11 residues in the CDR3. The DNA for the CDR3 is TGCAGTGCTAGAAAGAACACTGAAGCTTTCTTT. Protein sequence: CSARKNTEAFF.

This clone showed up just a few times. The chain links TRBV5-1 to TRBJ2-5, with TRBD1 as a possible D gene (6 bases). The V end lost 0 bases, the J end lost 2 bases, and 11 bases lay between the germline ends. This CDR3 contains 15 residues. From germline, CDR1 is SGHRS and CDR2 YFSETQ. CDR3 in DNA: TGCGCCAGCAGCTTGGCTACCGGGACACAAGAGACCCAGTACTTC. Its protein product is CASSLATGTQETQYF.

The chain uses TRBV27 and TRBJ1-2; 7 bases align to TRBD1. There are 13 residues in the CDR3. Germline CDR1 is MNHEY and CDR2 is SMNVEV (reference sequence). Losses at the gene ends were 6 bases for V and 2 bases for J; bases not matched to a gene: 3. The CDR3 loop reads CASRSQGNYGYTF. CDR3 nucleotide sequence: TGTGCCAGCAGATCACAGGGGAACTATGGCTACACCTTC.

This rearrangement joins TRBV5-1 to TRBJ2-5; D remains unclear. The germline V gene has CDR1 SGHRS and CDR2 YFSETQ. V was shortened by 3 bases and J by 2 bases, with 14 bases between the two germline ends. The CDR3 is 15 amino acids. The CDR3 DNA reads TGCGCCAGCAGCTATTTTGGACGGTTTCAAGAGACCCAGTACTTC. Protein product: CASSYFGRFQETQYF.

This clone was seen just once. This sequence joins TRBV10-2 and TRBJ2-6; no clear D gene. This CDR3 is built from 13 residues. From germline, CDR1 is WSHSY and CDR2 SAAADI. The V gene lost 9 bases and the J gene lost 4 bases, with 10 bases spanning the gap. The CDR3 sequence: CASQASGANVLTF. DNA for the CDR3: TGCGCCAGTCAGGCTTCCGGGGCCAACGTCCTGACTTTC.

This chain joins TRBV15 and TRBJ1-1, with 9 bases identical to TRBD1. CDR3 length: 15 amino acids. Germline V gives CDR1 LNHNV, CDR2 YYDKDF (reference sequence). V dropped 0 bases and J dropped 5; count of bases not matched to a gene: 4. The CDR3 loop reads CATSRDRGQGTEAFF. The CDR3 nucleotides read TGTGCCACCAGCAGAGATAGAGGACAGGGGACTGAAGCTTTCTTT. Filled out from reference TRBV15 and TRBJ1-1, the complete variable domain reads DAMVIQNPRYQVTQFGKPVTLSCSQTLNHNVMYWYQQKSSQAPKLLFHYYDKDFNNEADTPDNFQSRRPNTSFCFLDIRSPGLGDTAMYLCATSRDRGQGTEAFFGQGTRLTVV.

The V gene is TRBV9, the J gene TRBJ2-7; D remains ambiguous. Trimming removed 6 bases from V and 6 bases from J, with 22 bases in between. The CDR3 sequence is 15 residues long. Germline V gene sequence: CDR1 SGDLS, CDR2 YYNGEE. The CDR3 nucleotides read TGTGCCAGCAACGGTGGACCCGAGACTTGGGGCGAGCAGTACTTC. The encoded protein is CASNGGPETWGEQYF.

V is TRBV28 and J is TRBJ2-1; perhaps D is TRBD1 or TRBD2 (5 bases each). The CDR3 is made up of 12 amino acids. Germline CDR1 MDHEN, CDR2 SYDVKM. Trimming took 5 bases from V and 7 from J, leaving 9 bases between them. The DNA for the CDR3 is TGTGCCAGCAGTGAGGGGATTAATGAGCAGTTCTTC. It translates to CASSEGINEQFF.

This clone was counted between two and nine times. This chain uses TRBV5-1 with TRBJ2-3; perhaps D is TRBD1 or TRBD2 (5 bases each). V shed 0 bases and J shed 2 bases, with 10 bases lying between them. Germline V gives CDR1 SGHRS, CDR2 YFSETQ. This CDR3 has 15 residues. CDR3 sequence reads: CASSLAGPYTDTQYF. CDR3 DNA sequence: TGCGCCAGCAGCTTGGCGGGGCCCTACACAGATACGCAGTATTTT.

This chain uses TRBV5-1 with TRBJ2-1; D may be TRBD1 (5 bases). The length of the CDR3 is 11 residues. Between the trimmed V and J ends, which lost 6 bases and 10 bases, there was a span of 11 bases. Germline values: CDR1 SGHRS, CDR2 YFSETQ. CDR3 loop: CASTQKGEQFF. The CDR3 DNA is TGCGCCAGCACCCAAAAGGGGGAGCAGTTCTTC.

The rearrangement links TRBV11-2 to TRBJ2-7, with 10 bases that match TRBD1. The CDR3 extends over 16 amino acids. CDR1 is SGHAT and CDR2 is FQNNGV in the germline V gene. Trimming cost V 0 bases and J 3 bases; bases outside gene matches: 5. The CDR3 DNA reads TGTGCCAGCAGCTTAGATCTGGGACAGGGGAGCTACGAGCAGTACTTC. Residues: CASSLDLGQGSYEQYF.

This chain connects TRBV11-2 to TRBJ2-7; either TRBD1 or TRBD2 may fit D (5 bases each). The V and J ends lost 6 bases and 6 bases respectively, with 18 bases between them. The germline gives CDR1 SGHAT, CDR2 FQNNGV. The CDR3 is made up of 14 amino acids. The CDR3 DNA reads as TGTGCCAGCAGTCCCCGGGACCCTACGTTCGAGCAGTACTTC. Its translation: CASSPRDPTFEQYF.

The chain is built from TRBV19 and TRBJ2-7, with TRBD1 matching 9 bases. CDR3 length equals 15 residues. Trimming removed 5 bases from V and 3 bases from J; junction bases left unmatched: 8. Germline CDR1 reads LNHDA; CDR2 reads SQIVND (reference sequence). Here the CDR3 reads CASSPSGTGHYEQYF. The CDR3 DNA sequence: TGTGCCAGTAGTCCCTCCGGGACAGGGCACTACGAGCAGTACTTC. The full variable domain, with the rest looked up from reference TRBV19 and TRBJ2-7, is DGGITQSPKYLFRKEGQNVTLSCEQNLNHDAMYWYRQDPGQGLRLIYYSQIVNDFQKGDIAEGYSVSREKKESFPLTVTSAQKNPTAFYLCASSPSGTGHYEQYFGPGTRLTVT.

The table lists this clone with a count of one. This chain links TRBV5-4 with TRBJ2-1, with 7 bases matching TRBD2. The CDR3 length is 15 residues. CDR1 is SGHNT, CDR2 YYREEE, per germline (reference sequence). V was clipped by 4 bases and J by 0 bases; unmatched bases: 4. CDR3 sequence (DNA): TGTGCCAGCAGCCGGGGCGGGAGCTCCTACAATGAGCAGTTCTTC. Its translation: CASSRGGSSYNEQFF.

This clone appeared a few times. V is TRBV2 and J is TRBJ2-7, with a weak D call TRBD2 (5 bases). The CDR3 runs to 11 residues. Germline V CDR1 and CDR2: SNHLY, FYNNEI. The V gene lost 7 bases and the J gene lost 4 bases, with 8 bases spanning the gap. The chain's CDR3 is CASKREYEQYF. CDR3 DNA sequence: TGTGCCAGCAAGAGGGAATACGAGCAGTACTTC.

This clone turned up a few times. The chain recombines TRBV28 with TRBJ2-4; no firm D call. In germline, CDR1 is MDHEN, CDR2 SYDVKM. The CDR3 runs to 13 residues. V shed 4 bases and J shed 8 bases, with 12 bases lying between them. CDR3 in amino acids: CASSSWGSDIQYF. CDR3 bases: TGTGCCAGCAGTTCCTGGGGTTCAGACATTCAGTACTTC.